The 5 T cell receptor beta chains given below trace back to one sample, sequenced in a study of post-analysis software for immune sequencing data. Study-wide results and limits: Five TRBV segments occurring more often in patients than controls included TRBV5-6, TRBV5-1 and TRBV20-1.

Each TCR beta cDNA library carried unique molecular identifiers. Each CDR3 protein is one row after TCRdb ran MiXCR on the PCR reads. Of 600,000 to 700,000 distinct CDR3 sequences detected, approximately 60% appear once; the ten largest clones hold roughly 12%. No antigen is known for these receptors. Source material: blood. These receptors were obtained from a girl aged 2-10 years with multiple sclerosis.

This clonotype was detected once. V is TRBV11-2 and J is TRBJ2-3; D tentatively reads TRBD1 or TRBD2 (5 bases each). The germline V gene encodes CDR1 SGHAT and CDR2 FQNNGV. This CDR3 comprises 18 residues. Trimming cost V 0 bases and J 4 bases, with 20 bases left between them. The DNA for the CDR3 is TGTGCCAGCAGCTTAGATTATGCCCCCGGGACGTCGCCAGATACGCAGTATTTT. Translating it yields CASSLDYAPGTSPDTQYF.

The chain joins TRBV7-2 to TRBJ1-1; D perhaps matches TRBD1 (5 bases). The CDR3 loop spans 15 amino acids. Trimming removed 5 bases at V and 8 bases at J, with 21 bases between. Germline CDR1 SGHTA, CDR2 FQGNSA. The CDR3 DNA reads as TGTGCCAGCAGCAGCGAAACCGGGACTGCCTCCGAAGCTTTCTTT. Translated, it gives CASSSETGTASEAFF.

There are a few counts of this clonotype. The chain has TRBV5-1 and TRBJ2-3; 13 nucleotides line up with TRBD2. V shed 4 bases and J 0 bases; nucleotides not matched to a gene: 8. The CDR3 extends over 18 amino acids. The V gene's germline CDR1 is SGHRS and CDR2 YFSETQ. The CDR3 protein is CASSVASGLAGSTDTQYF. CDR3 DNA sequence: TGCGCCAGCAGCGTAGCCTCGGGACTAGCGGGGAGCACAGATACGCAGTATTTT.

In this sample, this clonotype turned up a few times. This sequence joins TRBV28 and TRBJ2-6; no clear D gene. Trimming removed 2 bases at V and 5 bases at J, with 7 bases between. Germline V gene lookup returns CDR1 MDHEN and CDR2 SYDVKM. The CDR3 runs 14 residues. The DNA of the CDR3 is TGTGCCAGCAGTTTACAGGCGCGGGCCAACGTCCTGACTTTC. It encodes CASSLQARANVLTF.

This clonotype came up a few times. The rearrangement uses TRBV14 and TRBJ2-7; 7 positions agree with TRBD2. Germline lookup yields CDR1 SGHDN and CDR2 FVKESK. This CDR3 spans 15 amino acids. J gave up 1 base and V 1 base, and 4 bases lay outside the gene matches. DNA of the CDR3: TGTGCCAGCAGCCAAGGGGCTAGCGGATCCTACGAGCAGTACTTC. Amino acids: CASSQGASGSYEQYF.